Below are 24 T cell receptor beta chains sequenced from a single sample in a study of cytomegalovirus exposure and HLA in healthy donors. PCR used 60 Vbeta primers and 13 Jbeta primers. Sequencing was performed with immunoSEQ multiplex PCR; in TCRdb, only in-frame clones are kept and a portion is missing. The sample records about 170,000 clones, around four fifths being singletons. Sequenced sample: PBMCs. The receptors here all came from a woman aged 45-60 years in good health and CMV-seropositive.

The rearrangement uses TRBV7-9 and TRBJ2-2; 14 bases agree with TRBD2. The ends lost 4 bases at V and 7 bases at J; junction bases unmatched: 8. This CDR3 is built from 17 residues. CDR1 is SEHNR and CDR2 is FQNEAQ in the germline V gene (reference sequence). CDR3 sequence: CASSSKGTSGGNGELFF. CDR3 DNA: TGTGCCAGCAGCTCGAAAGGGACTAGCGGGGGTAACGGGGAGCTGTTTTTT.

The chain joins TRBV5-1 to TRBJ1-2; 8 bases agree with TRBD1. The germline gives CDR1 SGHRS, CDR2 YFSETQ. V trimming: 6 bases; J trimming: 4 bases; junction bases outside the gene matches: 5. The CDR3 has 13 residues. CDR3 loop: CASTAGGGYGYTF. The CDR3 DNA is TGCGCCAGCACGGCAGGGGGCGGCTATGGCTACACCTTC.

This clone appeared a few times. The CDR3 here is CASSPGTDLGPLHF. The CDR3 nucleotides are TGTGCCAGCAGTCCGGGGACAGATCTGGGGCCCCTCCACTTT. The chain has TRBV7-9 and TRBJ1-6, with TRBD1 matching over 7 bases. The CDR3 length is 14 residues. Germline values: CDR1 SEHNR, CDR2 FQNEAQ (reference sequence). The ends lost 6 bases at V and 13 bases at J; junction bases unmatched: 12.

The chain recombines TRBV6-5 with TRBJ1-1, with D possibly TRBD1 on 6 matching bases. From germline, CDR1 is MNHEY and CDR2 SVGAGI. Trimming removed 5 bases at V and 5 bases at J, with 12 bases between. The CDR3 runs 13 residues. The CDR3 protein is CASSPGERTEAFF. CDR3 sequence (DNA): TGTGCCAGCAGTCCAGGGGAAAGGACTGAAGCTTTCTTT.

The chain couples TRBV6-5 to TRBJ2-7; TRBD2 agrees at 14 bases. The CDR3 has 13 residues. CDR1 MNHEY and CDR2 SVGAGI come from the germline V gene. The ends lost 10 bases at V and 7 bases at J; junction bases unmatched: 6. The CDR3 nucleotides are TGTGCCACCAGGACTAGCGGGGGGCGGGAGCAGTACTTC. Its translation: CATRTSGGREQYF.

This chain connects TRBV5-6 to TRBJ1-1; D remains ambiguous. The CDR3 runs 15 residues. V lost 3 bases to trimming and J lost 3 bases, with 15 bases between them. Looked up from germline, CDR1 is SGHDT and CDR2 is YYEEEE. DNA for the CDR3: TGTGCCAGCAGCTCGATCTCCTTCCGGGACACTGAAGCTTTCTTT. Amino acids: CASSSISFRDTEAFF.

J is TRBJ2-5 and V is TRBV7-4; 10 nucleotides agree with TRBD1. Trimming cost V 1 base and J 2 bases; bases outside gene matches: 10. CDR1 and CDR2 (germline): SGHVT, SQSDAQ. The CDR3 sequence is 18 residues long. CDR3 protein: CASSLGEGDRGWQETQYF. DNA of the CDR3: TGTGCCAGCAGCTTAGGGGAAGGGGACAGGGGTTGGCAAGAGACCCAGTACTTC.

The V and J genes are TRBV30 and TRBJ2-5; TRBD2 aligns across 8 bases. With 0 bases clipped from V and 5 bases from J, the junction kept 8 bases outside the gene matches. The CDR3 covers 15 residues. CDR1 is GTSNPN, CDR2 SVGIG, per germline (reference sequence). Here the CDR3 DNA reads TGTGCCTGGAGTGTACGGGGGGGGCGGGTTGAGACCCAGTACTTC. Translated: CAWSVRGGRVETQYF. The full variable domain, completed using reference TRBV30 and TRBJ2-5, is SQTIHQWPATLVQPVGSPLSLECTVEGTSNPNLYWYRQAAGRGLQLLFYSVGIGQISSEVPQNLSASRPQDRQFILSSKKLLLSDSGFYLCAWSVRGGRVETQYFGPGTRLLVL.

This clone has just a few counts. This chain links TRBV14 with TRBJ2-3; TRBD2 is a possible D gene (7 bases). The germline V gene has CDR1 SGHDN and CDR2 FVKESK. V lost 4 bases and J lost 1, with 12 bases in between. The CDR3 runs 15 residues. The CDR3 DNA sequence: TGTGCCAGCAGCCCGGGGGGCAGACGCACAGATACGCAGTATTTT. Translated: CASSPGGRRTDTQYF.

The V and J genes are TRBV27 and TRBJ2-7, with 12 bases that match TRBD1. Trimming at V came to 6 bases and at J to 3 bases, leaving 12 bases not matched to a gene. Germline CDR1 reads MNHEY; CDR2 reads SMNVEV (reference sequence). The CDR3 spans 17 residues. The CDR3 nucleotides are TGTGCCAGCAGCTCCCGGGACAGGGGGCTCCGCTTCTACGAGCAGTACTTC. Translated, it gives CASSSRDRGLRFYEQYF.

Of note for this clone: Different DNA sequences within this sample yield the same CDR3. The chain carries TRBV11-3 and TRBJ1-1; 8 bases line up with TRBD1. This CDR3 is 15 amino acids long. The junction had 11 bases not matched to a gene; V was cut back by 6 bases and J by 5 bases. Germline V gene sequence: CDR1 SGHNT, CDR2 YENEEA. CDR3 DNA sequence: TGTGCCAGCAGTTCCGACAGGGGACGGCCAACTGAAGCTTTCTTT. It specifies CASSSDRGRPTEAFF.

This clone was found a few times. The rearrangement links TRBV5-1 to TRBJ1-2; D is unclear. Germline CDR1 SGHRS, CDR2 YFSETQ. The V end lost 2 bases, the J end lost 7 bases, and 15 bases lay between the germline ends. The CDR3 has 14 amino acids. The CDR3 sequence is CASSFGSLGSGYTF. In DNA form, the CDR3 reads TGCGCCAGCAGCTTCGGGTCCCTTGGGAGTGGCTACACCTTC.

The CDR3 reads CASSRQGVNYEQYF. DNA for the CDR3: TGCGCCAGCAGCCGTCAGGGGGTCAACTACGAGCAGTACTTC. This sequence joins TRBV4-1 and TRBJ2-7; TRBD1 matches 7 bases. CDR1 MGHRA and CDR2 YSYEKL come from the germline V gene. V was clipped by 4 bases and J by 3 bases; unmatched bases: 6. This CDR3 has 14 residues.

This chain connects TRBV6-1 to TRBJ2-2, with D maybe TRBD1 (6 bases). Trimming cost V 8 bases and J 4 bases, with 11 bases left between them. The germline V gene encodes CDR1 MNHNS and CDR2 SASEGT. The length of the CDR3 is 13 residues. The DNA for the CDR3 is TGTGCCAGCTTGGGGGCTTTCACCGGGGAGCTGTTTTTT. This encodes CASLGAFTGELFF.

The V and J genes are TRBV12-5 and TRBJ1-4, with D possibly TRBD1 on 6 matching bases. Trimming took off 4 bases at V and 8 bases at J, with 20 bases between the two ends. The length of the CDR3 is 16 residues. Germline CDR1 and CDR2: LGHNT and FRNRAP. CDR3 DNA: TGTGCTAGTGGTTCCCCGGGTGTGCAGGGGAACGAAAAACTGTTTTTT. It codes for CASGSPGVQGNEKLFF.

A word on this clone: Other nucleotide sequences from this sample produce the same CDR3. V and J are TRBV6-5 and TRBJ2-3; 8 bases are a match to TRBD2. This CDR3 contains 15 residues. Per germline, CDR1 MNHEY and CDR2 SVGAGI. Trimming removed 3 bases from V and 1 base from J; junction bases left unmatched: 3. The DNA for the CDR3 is TGTGCCAGCAGTTATGGTAGCGGGGGCACAGATACGCAGTATTTT. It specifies CASSYGSGGTDTQYF.

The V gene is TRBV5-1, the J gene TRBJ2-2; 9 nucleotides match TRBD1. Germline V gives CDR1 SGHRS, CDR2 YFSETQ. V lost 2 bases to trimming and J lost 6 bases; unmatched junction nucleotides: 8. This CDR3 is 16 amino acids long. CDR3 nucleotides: TGCGCCAGCAGCTTAAGCTTGACAGGGGGGGCCGGGGAGCTGTTTTTT. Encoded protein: CASSLSLTGGAGELFF.

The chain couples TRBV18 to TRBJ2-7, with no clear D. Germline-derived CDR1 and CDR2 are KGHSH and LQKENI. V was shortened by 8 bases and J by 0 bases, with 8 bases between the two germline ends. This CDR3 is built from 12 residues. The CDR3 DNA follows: TGTGCCAGCCCTCCCCCCTCCTACGAGCAGTACTTC. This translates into CASPPPSYEQYF.

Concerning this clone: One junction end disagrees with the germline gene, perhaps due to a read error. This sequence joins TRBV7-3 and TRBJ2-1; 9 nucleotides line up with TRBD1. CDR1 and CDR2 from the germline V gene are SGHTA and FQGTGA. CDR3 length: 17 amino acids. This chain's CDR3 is CSSSSQVGQGQYNEQFF. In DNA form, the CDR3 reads TGTTCCAGCAGCTCCCAGGTGGGACAGGGCCAATACAATGAGCAGTTCTTC.

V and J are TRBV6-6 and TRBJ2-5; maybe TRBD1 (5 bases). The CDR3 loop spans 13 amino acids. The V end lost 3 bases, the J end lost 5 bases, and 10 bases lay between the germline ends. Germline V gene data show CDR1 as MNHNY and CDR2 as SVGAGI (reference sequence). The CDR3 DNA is TGTGCCAGCAGTTATGGACACTTTGAGACCCAGTACTTC. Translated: CASSYGHFETQYF.

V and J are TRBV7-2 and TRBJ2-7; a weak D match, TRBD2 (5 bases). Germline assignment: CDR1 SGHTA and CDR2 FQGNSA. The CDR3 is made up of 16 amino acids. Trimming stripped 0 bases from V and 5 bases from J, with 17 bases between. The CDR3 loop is CASSLAGSPPSNEQYF. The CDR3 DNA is TGTGCCAGCAGCTTAGCAGGGAGCCCCCCAAGCAACGAGCAGTACTTC.

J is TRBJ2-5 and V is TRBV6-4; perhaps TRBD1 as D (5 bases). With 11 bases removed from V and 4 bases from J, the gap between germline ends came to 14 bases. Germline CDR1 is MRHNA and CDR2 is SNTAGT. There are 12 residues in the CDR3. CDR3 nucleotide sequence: TGTGCCCACCCCCGTAGGGGAGAGACCCAGTACTTC. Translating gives CAHPRRGETQYF.

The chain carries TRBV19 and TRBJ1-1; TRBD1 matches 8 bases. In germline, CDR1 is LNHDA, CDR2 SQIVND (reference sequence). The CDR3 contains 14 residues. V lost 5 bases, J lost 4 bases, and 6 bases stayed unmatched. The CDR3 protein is CASSVQGASTEAFF. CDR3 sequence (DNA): TGTGCCAGTAGTGTCCAGGGGGCGAGCACTGAAGCTTTCTTT.

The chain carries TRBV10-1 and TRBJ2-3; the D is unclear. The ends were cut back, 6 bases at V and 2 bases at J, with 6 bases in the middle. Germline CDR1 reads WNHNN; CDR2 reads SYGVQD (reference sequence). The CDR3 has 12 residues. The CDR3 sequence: CASSRDTDTQYF. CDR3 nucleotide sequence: TGCGCCAGCAGCCGAGACACAGATACGCAGTATTTT.